A selection of T cell receptor beta chains follows, all from one sample in a study of post-analysis software for immune sequencing data. TCRdb reprocessed the PCR reads via MiXCR and lists one record per CDR3 protein. The sample has hundreds of thousands of distinct CDR3 sequences, 59% seen once. Sample: blood. These receptors were taken from a girl aged 2-10 years with multiple sclerosis. Each CDR3 is given with its conserved first and last residue. The D gene is left open where the match is weak. A row's size may be missing; if present it is once, few, many or a size class.

TRBV7-8	.	TRBJ1-2	16	.	TGTGCCAGCAGCTTGGGTTCGGCGGGACACTCCTATGGCTACACCTTC	CASSLGSAGHSYGYTF
TRBV11-2	.	TRBJ1-1	15	TRBD1	TGTGCCAGCAGCTTGACAGGGGGGTCCCAGACTGAAGCTTTCTTT	CASSLTGGSQTEAFF
TRBV5-6	.	TRBJ2-5	15	TRBD2	TGTGCCAGCAGCTCGACTAGCGGGGTGGAGGAGACCCAGTACTTC	CASSSTSGVEETQYF
TRBV6-2/TRBV6-3	.	TRBJ1-5	16	.	TGTGCCAGCAGTCCTTCGACAGGAATGAGCAATCAGCCCCAGCATTTT	CASSPSTGMSNQPQHF
TRBV7-9	.	TRBJ2-1	16	.	TGTGCCAGCAGCTTGGGGCGGGTTGGGGCCGCCGATGAGCAGTTCTTC	CASSLGRVGAADEQFF
TRBV12-3/TRBV12-4	few	TRBJ2-4	14	.	TGTGCCAGTTCGACAGACTTAGCCAAAAACATTCAGTACTTC	CASSTDLAKNIQYF
TRBV9	.	TRBJ2-2	14	.	TGTGCCAGCAGCGTAGACAGGAACACCGGGGAGCTGTTTTTT	CASSVDRNTGELFF
TRBV6-5	.	TRBJ2-5	13	TRBD1	TGTGCCAGCAGGACGGGACAGCAAGAGACCCAGTACTTC	CASRTGQQETQYF
TRBV3-1	.	TRBJ2-1	16	TRBD2	TGTGCCAGCAGCCAAGGTAATAGCGGGAGGGCCAGTGAGCAGTTCTTC	CASSQGNSGRASEQFF
TRBV4-1	.	TRBJ2-7	13	.	TGCGCCAGCAGCCAAGATTCGGGCGCTGAGCAGTACTTC	CASSQDSGAEQYF